This T cell receptor (beta chain) came from a study of shared T cell receptors in the human thymus. Trimming left V 4 bases short and J 9 bases short, with 17 bases between. This CDR3 contains 14 residues. Germline V gene sequence: CDR1 SGHNT, CDR2 YYREEE (reference sequence). The repertoire was sequenced with immunoSEQ multiplex PCR; TCRdb's copy has only in-frame clones and lacks some. Among approximately 760,000 clones listed, over 75% were seen once. These data also featured in a second study, about human thymus T cells.

The material sequenced was thymocytes. V is TRBV5-4 and J is TRBJ2-1, with a possible D match to TRBD1 (5 bases). This receptor was taken from a girl in the first two years of life with a congenital heart defect. The DNA for the CDR3 is TGTGCCAGCAGCCTGGGTGAAGGGGTAGGTGAGCAGTTCTTC. Translated: CASSLGEGVGEQFF.